These T cell receptor beta chains were read from a single sample in a study of T cell responses to AZD1222 COVID-19 vaccine. Libraries were prepared by immunoSEQ multiplex PCR; TCRdb keeps only in-frame clonotypes and omits some of them. The table records around 95,000 clones, approximately 91% of them present only once. The sample in question was peripheral blood, obtained on day 0 of AZD1222 vaccination. The receptor source for this set is an adult in good health. CDR3s include the opening cysteine and the closing phenylalanine or tryptophan. D genes are given only for firm matches. Size values are once, few and many counts, or a class for expanded clones, and some rows have none.

size: NA; D: NA; J: TRBJ1-5; V: TRBV27; DNA: TGTGCCAGCAGTTTGATAAGGGCAAGCAATCAGCCCCAGCATTTT; CDR3: CASSLIRASNQPQHF
size: NA; D: NA; J: TRBJ2-7; V: TRBV28; DNA: TGTGCCAGCAGTTTTACTGACAGCTCCTACGAGCAGTACTTC; CDR3: CASSFTDSSYEQYF
size: few; D: NA; J: TRBJ2-7; V: TRBV6-1; DNA: TGTGCCAGCAGTGAAATGGCCCCCAGTGATTTCTACGAGCAGTACTTC; CDR3: CASSEMAPSDFYEQYF
size: once; D: NA; J: TRBJ1-4; V: TRBV6-5; DNA: TGTGCCAGCAGCCAACAAGGGGGAGTGAATGAAAAACTGTTTTTT; CDR3: CASSQQGGVNEKLFF
size: NA; D: TRBD1; J: TRBJ2-3; V: TRBV7-2; DNA: TGTGCCAGCAGCTTAGCTTTAACAGGGGTGGTCACAGATACGCAGTATTTT; CDR3: CASSLALTGVVTDTQYF
size: NA; D: TRBD1; J: TRBJ1-6; V: TRBV5-5; DNA: TGTGCCAGCAGCCCCCCGACAGGGTGGGATTCACCCCTCCACTTT; CDR3: CASSPPTGWDSPLHF
size: NA; D: TRBD1; J: TRBJ2-1; V: TRBV4-1; DNA: TGCGCCAGCAGCCAAGTCGGGTCGGGACAGGGCCTTTCTGAGCAGTTCTTC; CDR3: CASSQVGSGQGLSEQFF
size: NA; D: NA; J: TRBJ2-7; V: TRBV27; DNA: TGTGCCAGCAGTGAGGAAGGGTCCGAGCAGTACTTC; CDR3: CASSEEGSEQYF
size: NA; D: NA; J: TRBJ2-1; V: TRBV18; DNA: TGTGCCAGCTCACTCGAGCGGGACAGTGCTAATGAGCAGTTCTTC; CDR3: CASSLERDSANEQFF
size: NA; D: NA; J: TRBJ2-1; V: TRBV11-1; DNA: TGTGCCAGCAGCTCTAGTTTGGGAACTAGAACAAATGAGCAGTTCTTC; CDR3: CASSSSLGTRTNEQFF
size: NA; D: NA; J: TRBJ1-1; V: TRBV19; DNA: TGTGCCAGTAGACAGAACACTGAAGCTTTCTTT; CDR3: CASRQNTEAFF
size: NA; D: TRBD1; J: TRBJ2-7; V: TRBV6-4; DNA: TGTGCCAGCAGTTGGGACAGGGGGCGCGGTGGGTACTTC; CDR3: CASSWDRGRGGYF
size: once; D: TRBD1; J: TRBJ1-1; V: TRBV28; DNA: TGTGCCAGCAGCCCAGATAAGGACAGGGCGGCCACTGAAGCTTTCTTT; CDR3: CASSPDKDRAATEAFF
size: NA; D: NA; J: TRBJ2-7; V: TRBV29-1; DNA: TGCAGCGTTAGTAAACAATACCCCGAGCAGTACTTC; CDR3: CSVSKQYPEQYF
size: NA; D: NA; J: TRBJ1-1; V: TRBV10-3; DNA: TGTGCCCTTTCGACGACGGTGAACACTGAAGCTTTCTTT; CDR3: CALSTTVNTEAFF
size: once; D: NA; J: TRBJ2-1; V: TRBV15; DNA: TGTGCCACCAAATATGGGGGCGGTCCCTCCTACAATGAGCAGTTCTTC; CDR3: CATKYGGGPSYNEQFF
size: NA; D: NA; J: TRBJ2-7; V: TRBV7-2; DNA: TGTGCCAGCAGCTTAGGGACATTCTACGAGCAGTACTTC; CDR3: CASSLGTFYEQYF
size: NA; D: NA; J: TRBJ1-1; V: TRBV5-1; DNA: TGCGCCAGCAGCTCGCTAGGAGGGGGATTCACTGAAGCTTTCTTT; CDR3: CASSSLGGGFTEAFF
size: NA; D: NA; J: TRBJ2-2; V: TRBV27; DNA: TGTGCCAGCAGCCTCGGAGACACCGGGGAGCTGTTTTTT; CDR3: CASSLGDTGELFF
size: NA; D: TRBD2; J: TRBJ2-7; V: TRBV5-1; DNA: TGCGCCAGCAGCCTCGGGACTAGCGGGAGTGGCGAGCAGTACTTC; CDR3: CASSLGTSGSGEQYF
size: NA; D: NA; J: TRBJ1-1; V: TRBV6-6; DNA: TGTGCCAGCAGGGGGGACTCCAACACTGAAGCTTTCTTT; CDR3: CASRGDSNTEAFF
size: NA; D: TRBD1; J: TRBJ1-5; V: TRBV5-1; DNA: TGCGCCAGCAGCTTAAACGGGGGGACAGGGACTCAGCCCCAGCATTTT; CDR3: CASSLNGGTGTQPQHF
size: NA; D: TRBD2; J: TRBJ2-3; V: TRBV10-1; DNA: TGCGCCACCCGGGACGGGACTAGCGGGAGAGATACGCAGTATTTT; CDR3: CATRDGTSGRDTQYF
size: NA; D: NA; J: TRBJ1-2; V: TRBV7-3; DNA: TGTGCCAGCAGCTTACAGGGAGGGTATGGCTACACCTTC; CDR3: CASSLQGGYGYTF
size: few; D: NA; J: TRBJ1-1; V: TRBV7-9; DNA: TGTGCCAGCAGCTTAATGGGTTCCGGTGACACTGAAGCTTTCTTT; CDR3: CASSLMGSGDTEAFF
size: once; D: NA; J: TRBJ1-5; V: TRBV7-8; DNA: TGTGCCAGCAGCGTAAGTTATAGCAATCAGCCCCAGCATTTT; CDR3: CASSVSYSNQPQHF
size: NA; D: NA; J: TRBJ2-2; V: TRBV6-2/TRBV6-3; DNA: TGTGCCAGCAGTTTTGACAGTTACACCGGGGAGCTGTTTTTT; CDR3: CASSFDSYTGELFF
size: NA; D: NA; J: TRBJ1-2; V: TRBV30; DNA: TGTGCCTGGAGTGGTTGGTGGGGCTACACCTTC; CDR3: CAWSGWWGYTF
size: NA; D: NA; J: TRBJ2-7; V: TRBV5-1; DNA: TGCGCCAGCAGCTTGGCGTTGACCTACGAGCAGTACTTC; CDR3: CASSLALTYEQYF
size: NA; D: NA; J: TRBJ1-5; V: TRBV6-5; DNA: TGTGCCAGCAGTTCCTCGGGGGGGATCAATCAGCCCCAGCATTTT; CDR3: CASSSSGGINQPQHF
size: NA; D: NA; J: TRBJ1-3; V: TRBV18; DNA: TGTGCCAGCTCACCTTCTCACACCCGGGCCTTCTCTGGAAACACCATATATTTT; CDR3: CASSPSHTRAFSGNTIYF
size: NA; D: NA; J: TRBJ1-3; V: TRBV6-5; DNA: TGTGCCAGCAGTTATGATGGGATCTCTGGAAACACCATATATTTT; CDR3: CASSYDGISGNTIYF
size: NA; D: NA; J: TRBJ1-1; V: TRBV10-3; DNA: TGTGCCATCACCAACCTACCGAACACTGAAGCTTTCTTT; CDR3: CAITNLPNTEAFF
size: few; D: NA; J: TRBJ1-1; V: TRBV9; DNA: TGTGCCAGCAGCGTAGGTAGAATGAACACTGAAGCTTTCTTT; CDR3: CASSVGRMNTEAFF
size: NA; D: NA; J: TRBJ1-5; V: TRBV5-6; DNA: TGTGCCAGCAGCTTGGGGCCAGGGATAAGCAATCAGCCCCAGCATTTT; CDR3: CASSLGPGISNQPQHF
size: NA; D: NA; J: TRBJ1-5; V: TRBV2; DNA: TGTGCCAGTTCAGGGGAGAGTCAGCCCCAGCATTTT; CDR3: CASSGESQPQHF
size: NA; D: NA; J: TRBJ2-7; V: TRBV12-3/TRBV12-4; DNA: TGTGCCAGCAGTTCCCCTTCCTACGAGCAGTACTTC; CDR3: CASSSPSYEQYF
size: NA; D: NA; J: TRBJ2-3; V: TRBV28; DNA: TGTGCCAGCAGTTTAAGGCGGATGACAGATACGCAGTATTTT; CDR3: CASSLRRMTDTQYF
size: NA; D: NA; J: TRBJ1-6; V: TRBV6-6; DNA: TGTGCCAGCAGAGGCAGGGATAATTCACCCCTCCACTTT; CDR3: CASRGRDNSPLHF
size: NA; D: NA; J: TRBJ2-5; V: TRBV28; DNA: TGTGCCAGCAGTTCCCCCTTTCGGGCAGGGCTTGAGACCCAGTACTTC; CDR3: CASSSPFRAGLETQYF
size: once; D: NA; J: TRBJ2-7; V: TRBV29-1; DNA: TGCAGCGTTTCGAGCTCCTACGAGCAGTACTTC; CDR3: CSVSSSYEQYF
size: NA; D: NA; J: TRBJ1-4; V: TRBV28; DNA: TGTGCCAGCGGCTACCGAGGGGTTCGGGAAAAACTGTTTTTT; CDR3: CASGYRGVREKLFF
size: NA; D: TRBD1; J: TRBJ2-7; V: TRBV5-1; DNA: TGCGCCAGCAGTCATAACAGGGGACGGGAGCAGTACTTC; CDR3: CASSHNRGREQYF
size: NA; D: TRBD1; J: TRBJ1-1; V: TRBV27; DNA: TGTGCCAGCAGTTTGGACAGGGGGCTTGAAGCTTTCTTT; CDR3: CASSLDRGLEAFF